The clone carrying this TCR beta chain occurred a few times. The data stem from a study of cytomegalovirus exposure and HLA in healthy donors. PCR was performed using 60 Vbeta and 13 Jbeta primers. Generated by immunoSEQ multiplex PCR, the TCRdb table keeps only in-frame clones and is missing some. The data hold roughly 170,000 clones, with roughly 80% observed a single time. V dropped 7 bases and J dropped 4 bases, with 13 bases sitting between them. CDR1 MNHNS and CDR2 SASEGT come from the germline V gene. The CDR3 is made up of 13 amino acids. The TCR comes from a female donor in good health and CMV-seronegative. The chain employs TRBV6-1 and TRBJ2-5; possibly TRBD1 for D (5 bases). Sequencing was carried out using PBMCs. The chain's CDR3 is CASNKGVRETQYF. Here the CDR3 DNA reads TGTGCCAGCAACAAAGGGGTCCGAGAGACCCAGTACTTC.